Included here is one T cell receptor (beta chain) sequence, with context. CDR3 size: 15 residues. V shed 5 bases, J shed 6 bases, and the junction held 10 bases outside the gene matches. Germline V CDR1 and CDR2: LNHDA, SQIVND (reference sequence). This record comes from a study of cytomegalovirus exposure and HLA in healthy donors. The protocol was immunoSEQ multiplex PCR, while the TCRdb copy is restricted to in-frame clones and leaves out a portion. The data hold 90,000 to 110,000 clones, with approximately 91% observed a single time. This sequence was found in a woman aged 18-29 years in good health and CMV-seronegative. The sample was PBMCs. The chain joins TRBV19 to TRBJ2-1, with 7 nucleotides matching TRBD1. CDR3 amino acids: CASSSDSRDSNEQFF. The CDR3 nucleotides are TGTGCCAGTAGTTCAGACTCCCGGGACAGCAATGAGCAGTTCTTC.